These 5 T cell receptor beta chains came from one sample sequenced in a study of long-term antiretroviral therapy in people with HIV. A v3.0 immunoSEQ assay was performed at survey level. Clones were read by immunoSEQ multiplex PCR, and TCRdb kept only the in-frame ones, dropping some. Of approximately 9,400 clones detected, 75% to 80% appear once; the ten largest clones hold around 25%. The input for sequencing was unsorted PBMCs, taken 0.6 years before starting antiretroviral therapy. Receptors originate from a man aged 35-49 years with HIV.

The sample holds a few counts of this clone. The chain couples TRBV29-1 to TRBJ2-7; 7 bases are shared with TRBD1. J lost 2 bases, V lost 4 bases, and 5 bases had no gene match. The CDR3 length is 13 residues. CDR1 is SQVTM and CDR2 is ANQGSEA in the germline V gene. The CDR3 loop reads CSVVGTATYEQYF. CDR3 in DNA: TGCAGCGTTGTAGGGACAGCCACCTACGAGCAGTACTTC.

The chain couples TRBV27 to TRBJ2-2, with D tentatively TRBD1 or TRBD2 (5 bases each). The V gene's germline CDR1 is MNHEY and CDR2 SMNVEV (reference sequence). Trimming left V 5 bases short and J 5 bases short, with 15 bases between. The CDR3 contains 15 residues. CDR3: CASSPPGLATGELFF. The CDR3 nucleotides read TGTGCCAGCAGTCCCCCGGGGCTAGCTACCGGGGAGCTGTTTTTT.

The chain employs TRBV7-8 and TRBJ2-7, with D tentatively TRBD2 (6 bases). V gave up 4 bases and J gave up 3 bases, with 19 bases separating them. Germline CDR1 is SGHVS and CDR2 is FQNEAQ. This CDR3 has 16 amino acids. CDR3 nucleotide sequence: TGTGCCAGCAGCTCCCGTCCTGGAGGGAATCTCTACGAGCAGTACTTC. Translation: CASSSRPGGNLYEQYF.

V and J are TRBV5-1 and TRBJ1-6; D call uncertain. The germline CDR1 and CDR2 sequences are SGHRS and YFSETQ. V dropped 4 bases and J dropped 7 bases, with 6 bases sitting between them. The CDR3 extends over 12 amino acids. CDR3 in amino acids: CASSHENSPLHF. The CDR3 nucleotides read TGCGCCAGCAGCCACGAAAATTCACCCCTCCACTTT.

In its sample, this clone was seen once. This chain's CDR3 is CASSRGLAETQYF. CDR3 sequence (DNA): TGTGCCAGTAGTAGGGGACTAGCAGAGACCCAGTACTTC. The chain combines TRBV19 with TRBJ2-5; TRBD2 matches at 9 bases. Germline trimming cut 4 bases from V and 4 bases from J; bases unmatched to any gene: 1. The CDR3 covers 13 residues. CDR1 is LNHDA and CDR2 is SQIVND in the germline V gene (reference sequence).